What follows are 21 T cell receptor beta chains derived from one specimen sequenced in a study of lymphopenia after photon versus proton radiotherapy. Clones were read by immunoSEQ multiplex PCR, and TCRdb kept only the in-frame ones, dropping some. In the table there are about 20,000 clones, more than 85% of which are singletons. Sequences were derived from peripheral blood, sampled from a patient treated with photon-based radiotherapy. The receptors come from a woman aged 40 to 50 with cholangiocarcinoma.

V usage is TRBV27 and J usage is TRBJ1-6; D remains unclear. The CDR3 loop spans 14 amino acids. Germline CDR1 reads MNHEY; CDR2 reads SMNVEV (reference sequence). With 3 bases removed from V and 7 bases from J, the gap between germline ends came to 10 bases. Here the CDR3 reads CASSFLQTNSPLHF. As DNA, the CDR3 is TGTGCCAGCAGTTTCTTACAGACCAATTCACCCCTCCACTTT.

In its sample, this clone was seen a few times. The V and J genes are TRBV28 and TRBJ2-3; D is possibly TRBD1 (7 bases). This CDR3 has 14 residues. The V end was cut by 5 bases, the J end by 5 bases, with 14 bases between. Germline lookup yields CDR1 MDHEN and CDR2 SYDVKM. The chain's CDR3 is CASSQGVAVDTQYF. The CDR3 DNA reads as TGTGCCAGCAGTCAGGGGGTAGCGGTAGATACGCAGTATTTT.

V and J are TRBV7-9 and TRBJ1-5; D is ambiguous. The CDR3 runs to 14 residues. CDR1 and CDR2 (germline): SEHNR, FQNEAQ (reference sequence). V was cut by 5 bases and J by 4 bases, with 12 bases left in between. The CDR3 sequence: CASSEGKGNQPQHF. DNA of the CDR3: TGTGCCAGCAGCGAAGGAAAGGGAAATCAGCCCCAGCATTTT.

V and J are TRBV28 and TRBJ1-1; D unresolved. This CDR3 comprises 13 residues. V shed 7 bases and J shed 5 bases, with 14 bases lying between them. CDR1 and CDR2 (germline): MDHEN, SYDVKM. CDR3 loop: CASTPVGFTEAFF. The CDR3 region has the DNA TGTGCCAGCACCCCGGTGGGCTTTACTGAAGCTTTCTTT. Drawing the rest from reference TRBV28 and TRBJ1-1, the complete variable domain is DVKVTQSSRYLVKRTGEKVFLECVQDMDHENMFWYRQDPGLGLRLIYFSYDVKMKEKGDIPEGYSVSREKKERFSLILESASTNQTSMYLCASTPVGFTEAFFGQGTRLTVV.

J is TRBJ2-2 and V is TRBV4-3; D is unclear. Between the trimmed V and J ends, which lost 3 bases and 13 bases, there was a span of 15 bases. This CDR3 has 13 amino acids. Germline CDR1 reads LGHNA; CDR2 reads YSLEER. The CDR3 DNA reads TGCGCCAGCAGCCATCCTAGGGATCTTGTGCTGTTTTTT. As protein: CASSHPRDLVLFF.

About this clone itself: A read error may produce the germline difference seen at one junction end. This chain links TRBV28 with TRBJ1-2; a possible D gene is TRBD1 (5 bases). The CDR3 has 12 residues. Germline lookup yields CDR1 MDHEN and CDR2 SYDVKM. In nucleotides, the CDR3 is TGTGCCACCAGTCCGTGGGGGACGGGCTACACCTTC. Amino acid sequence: CATSPWGTGYTF.

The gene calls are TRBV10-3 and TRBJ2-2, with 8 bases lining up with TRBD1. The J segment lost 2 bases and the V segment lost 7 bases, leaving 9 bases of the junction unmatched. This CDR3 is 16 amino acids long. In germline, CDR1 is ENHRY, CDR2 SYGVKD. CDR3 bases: TGTGCCATCAATCTTTCGACAGGGGACAACACCGGGGAGCTGTTTTTT. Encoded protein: CAINLSTGDNTGELFF.

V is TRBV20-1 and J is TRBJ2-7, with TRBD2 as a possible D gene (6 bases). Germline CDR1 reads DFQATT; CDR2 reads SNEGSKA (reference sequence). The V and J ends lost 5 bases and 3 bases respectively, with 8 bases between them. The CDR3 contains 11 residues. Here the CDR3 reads CSAPEGYEQYF. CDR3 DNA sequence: TGCAGTGCTCCGGAGGGCTACGAGCAGTACTTC.

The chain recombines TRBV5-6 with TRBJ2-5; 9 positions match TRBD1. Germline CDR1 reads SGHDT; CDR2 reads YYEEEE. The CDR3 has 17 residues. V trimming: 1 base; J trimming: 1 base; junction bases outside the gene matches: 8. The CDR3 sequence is CASSLRSTGGFQETQYF. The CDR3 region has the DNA TGTGCCAGCAGCTTGCGATCGACAGGGGGATTCCAAGAGACCCAGTACTTC. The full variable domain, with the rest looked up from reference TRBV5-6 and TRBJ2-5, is DAGVTQSPTHLIKTRGQQVTLRCSPKSGHDTVSWYQQALGQGPQFIFQYYEEEERQRGNFPDRFSGHQFPNYSSELNVNALLLGDSALYLCASSLRSTGGFQETQYFGPGTRLLVL.

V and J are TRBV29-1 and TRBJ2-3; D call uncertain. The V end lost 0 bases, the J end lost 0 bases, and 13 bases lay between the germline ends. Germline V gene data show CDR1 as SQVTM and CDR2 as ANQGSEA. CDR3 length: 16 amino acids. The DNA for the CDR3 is TGCAGCGTTGAAGAGAGGCCAAGTGCTAGCACAGATACGCAGTATTTT. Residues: CSVEERPSASTDTQYF.

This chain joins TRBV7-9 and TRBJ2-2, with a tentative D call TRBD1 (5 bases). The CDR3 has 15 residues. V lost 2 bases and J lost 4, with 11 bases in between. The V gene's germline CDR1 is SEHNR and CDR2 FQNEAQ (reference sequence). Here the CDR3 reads CASSLPGFGTGELFF. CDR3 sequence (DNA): TGTGCCAGCAGCTTACCAGGGTTCGGCACCGGGGAGCTGTTTTTT.

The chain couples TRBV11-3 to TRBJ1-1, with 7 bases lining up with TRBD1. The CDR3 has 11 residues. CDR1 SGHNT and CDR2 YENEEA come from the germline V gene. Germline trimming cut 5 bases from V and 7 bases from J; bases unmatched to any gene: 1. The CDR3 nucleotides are TGTGCCAGCAGCCGGGACAGTGAAGCTTTCTTT. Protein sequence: CASSRDSEAFF.

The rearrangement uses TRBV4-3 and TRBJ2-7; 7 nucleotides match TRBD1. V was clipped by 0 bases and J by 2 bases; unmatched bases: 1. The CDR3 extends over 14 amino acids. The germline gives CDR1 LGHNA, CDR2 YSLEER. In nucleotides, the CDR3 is TGCGCCAGCAGCCAAGAGACAGGGCCCTACGAGCAGTACTTC. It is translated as CASSQETGPYEQYF.

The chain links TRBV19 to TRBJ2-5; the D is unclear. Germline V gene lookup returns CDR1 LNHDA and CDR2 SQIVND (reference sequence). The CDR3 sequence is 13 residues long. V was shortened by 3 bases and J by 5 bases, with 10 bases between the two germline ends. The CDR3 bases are TGTGCCAGTAGTATTCTGGCGTCGGAGACCCAGTACTTC. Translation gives CASSILASETQYF.

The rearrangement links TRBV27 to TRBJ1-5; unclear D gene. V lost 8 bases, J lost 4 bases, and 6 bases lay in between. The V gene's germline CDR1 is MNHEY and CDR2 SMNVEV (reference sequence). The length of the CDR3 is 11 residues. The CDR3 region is CASGGNQPQHF. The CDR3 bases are TGTGCCAGCGGTGGGAATCAGCCCCAGCATTTT.

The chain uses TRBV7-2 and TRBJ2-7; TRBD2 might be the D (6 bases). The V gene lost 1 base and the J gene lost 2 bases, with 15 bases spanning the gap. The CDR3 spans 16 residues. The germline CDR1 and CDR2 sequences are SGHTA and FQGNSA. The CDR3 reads CASSLGGGMSAYEQYF. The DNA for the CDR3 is TGTGCCAGCAGCTTAGGTGGCGGGATGTCCGCCTACGAGCAGTACTTC.

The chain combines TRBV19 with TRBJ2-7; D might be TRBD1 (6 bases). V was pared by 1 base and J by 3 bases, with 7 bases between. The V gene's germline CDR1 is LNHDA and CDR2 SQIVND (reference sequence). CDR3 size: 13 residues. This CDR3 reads CASSIARGYEQYF. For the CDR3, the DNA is TGTGCCAGTAGTATAGCCAGGGGCTACGAGCAGTACTTC.

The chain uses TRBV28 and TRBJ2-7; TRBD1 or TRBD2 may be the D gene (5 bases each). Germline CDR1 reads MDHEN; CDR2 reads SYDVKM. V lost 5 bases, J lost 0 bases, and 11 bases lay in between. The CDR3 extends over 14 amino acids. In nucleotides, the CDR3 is TGTGCCAGCAGTGTCAAGGGGAGCTCCTACGAGCAGTACTTC. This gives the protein CASSVKGSSYEQYF.

As DNA, the CDR3 is TGTGCCAGCAGTTTACTCGGTATCGACAGGGACGAGCAGTACTTC. This sequence encodes CASSLLGIDRDEQYF. This chain joins TRBV27 and TRBJ2-7, with 7 nucleotides matching TRBD1. The V gene's germline CDR1 is MNHEY and CDR2 SMNVEV (reference sequence). After removal of 2 bases from V and 5 bases from J, the junction contained 9 bases not matched to a gene. The CDR3 consists of 15 residues.

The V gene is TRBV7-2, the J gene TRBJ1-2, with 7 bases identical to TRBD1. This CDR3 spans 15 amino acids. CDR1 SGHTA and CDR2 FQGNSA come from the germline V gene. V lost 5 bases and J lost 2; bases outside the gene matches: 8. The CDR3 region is CASSPVQGQNYGYTF. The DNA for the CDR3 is TGTGCCAGCAGCCCCGTACAGGGGCAGAACTATGGCTACACCTTC. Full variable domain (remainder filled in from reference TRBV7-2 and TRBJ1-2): GAGVSQSPSNKVTEKGKDVELRCDPISGHTALYWYRQSLGQGLEFLIYFQGNSAPDKSGLPSDRFSAERTGGSVSTLTIQRTQQEDSAVYLCASSPVQGQNYGYTFGSGTRLTVV.

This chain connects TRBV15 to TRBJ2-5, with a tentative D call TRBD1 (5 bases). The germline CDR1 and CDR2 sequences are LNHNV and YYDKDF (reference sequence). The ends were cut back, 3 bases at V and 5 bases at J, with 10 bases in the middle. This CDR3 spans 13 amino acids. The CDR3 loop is CATSRGKGETQYF. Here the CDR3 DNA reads TGTGCCACCAGCAGGGGGAAGGGGGAGACCCAGTACTTC.